The rows below give T cell receptor beta chains drawn from one sample of a study of glioma-infiltrating T cells. TCRdb re-analysed the multiplex PCR reads in MiXCR, keeping a single row per CDR3 protein. The sample holds approximately 140,000 distinct CDR3 sequences, about 22% seen once. Sequenced sample: glioma tissue, nonneoplastic brain tissue, or PBMCs (not recorded which). Every receptor here comes from a human donor with low-grade glioma or glioblastoma, undergoing nonglioma brain surgery, or in good health (not recorded which). Both conserved end residues are trimmed from each CDR3. The order of the fields is CDR3 protein, J gene, D gene, V gene. D genes are given only for firm matches.

ASSLGGPTDTQY	TRBJ2-3	NA	TRBV5-1
ASSPRGYTEAF	TRBJ1-1	NA	TRBV11-1
SAGTFSNQPQH	TRBJ1-5	NA	TRBV20-1
ASSWRTGGPNQPQH	TRBJ1-5	TRBD1	TRBV7-2
ATRGDYSNQPQH	TRBJ1-5	TRBD1	TRBV19
ASSLVGGGLLYQETQY	TRBJ2-5	TRBD2	TRBV7-9
ASSPRTGGRDTQY	TRBJ2-3	TRBD1	TRBV4-1
ASSQDRGQETQY	TRBJ2-5	NA	TRBV19
ASTQTYGSGVTF	TRBJ1-1	NA	TRBV6-1
ASSGTGGRYTEAF	TRBJ1-1	TRBD1	TRBV6-1
ASSQVSGGGTDTQY	TRBJ2-3	TRBD2	TRBV3-1
ASTIRGRYYGYT	TRBJ1-2	NA	TRBV7-2
ASSQDLTSGGGNQETQY	TRBJ2-5	TRBD2	TRBV11-2
ASLDSFGGPQH	TRBJ1-5	NA	TRBV25-1
ASSPEGGPLNTEAF	TRBJ1-1	NA	TRBV5-4
ASSYLGRDTDTQY	TRBJ2-3	NA	TRBV6-6
ASSLWLRGGGLGYT	TRBJ1-2	NA	TRBV7-9
ASSPRDRLIRGYT	TRBJ1-2	TRBD1	TRBV27
ASSQDWGPFTEAF	TRBJ1-1	NA	TRBV14
ASTAQRQANYGYT	TRBJ1-2	NA	TRBV6-1
ASSILSQTGGDDGYT	TRBJ1-2	TRBD1	TRBV19
ASSLGTPGNTIY	TRBJ1-3	NA	TRBV27
ASSLPRTEAF	TRBJ1-1	NA	TRBV7-9
ASSGTTGGTEAF	TRBJ1-1	TRBD1	TRBV2
ASSPLPGDDTQY	TRBJ2-3	NA	TRBV18
ASSQASGGTNTQY	TRBJ2-3	TRBD2	TRBV5-1
ASSPSVRRNTEAF	TRBJ1-1	NA	TRBV18
ASSTDRGSNQPQH	TRBJ1-5	TRBD1	TRBV19
ASSQLTVNNEAF	TRBJ1-1	NA	TRBV7-2
ASRTGYTNQPQH	TRBJ1-5	NA	TRBV6-1
SAVTATVGGYT	TRBJ1-2	NA	TRBV20-1
ASSSGTLQETQY	TRBJ2-5	NA	TRBV11-1
ASSLSRLNTEAF	TRBJ1-1	NA	TRBV5-1
ASSPGEETQY	TRBJ2-5	NA	TRBV10-1
ASSPTSGGHEQF	TRBJ2-1	TRBD2	TRBV6-1
ASSYDWNFNYGYT	TRBJ1-2	NA	TRBV6-2/TRBV6-3
ASSYFGGGNSNQPQH	TRBJ1-5	NA	TRBV6-1
ASSLGSGESGELF	TRBJ2-2	TRBD2	TRBV7-7
ASSFRAGGPYNEQF	TRBJ2-1	TRBD2	TRBV7-2
SVEDPGQGGGTEAF	TRBJ1-1	TRBD1	TRBV29-1
SARPGQGLYNEQF	TRBJ2-1	TRBD1	TRBV20-1
ASGAPLQETQY	TRBJ2-5	NA	TRBV11-2
ASRPQGITGELF	TRBJ2-2	NA	TRBV3-1
SASQNTEAF	TRBJ1-1	NA	TRBV20-1
AISEMGDTEAF	TRBJ1-1	NA	TRBV10-2
ASSLTWGGAGNEQF	TRBJ2-1	NA	TRBV6-1
ASSFVGGIQPQH	TRBJ1-5	NA	TRBV27
ASSELQGYGYT	TRBJ1-2	TRBD1	TRBV7-9